This T cell receptor beta chain was identified in a study of blood T cell repertoires in COVID-19. About the study: T cells, B-cell-depleted T cells, or PBMCs supplied cDNA or gDNA.

Germline values: CDR1 MNHEY, CDR2 SMNVEV (reference sequence). CDR3 size: 16 residues. Trimming shortened V by 2 bases and J by 0 bases, and 11 bases separated the two germline ends. In the authors' methods: By means of reference gene primer amplification, nucleated cell counts were estimated. The protocol was immunoSEQ multiplex PCR, while the TCRdb copy is restricted to in-frame clones and leaves out a portion. Clone size and V and J calls were adopted from that table, with D and trimming inferred from the DNA. Of about 23,000 clones in the sample, 70% to 90% were seen once. The sequenced material came from peripheral blood. The V gene is TRBV27, the J gene TRBJ2-1, with D perhaps matching TRBD2 (5 bases). This receptor was obtained from a woman aged 80 or over with acute or convalescent COVID-19. The CDR3, as DNA: TGTGCCAGCAGTTTAAAGCGGCAACCCTCCTACAATGAGCAGTTCTTC. Residues: CASSLKRQPSYNEQFF.